This T cell receptor beta chain originates from a study of shared clonotypes between healthy human individuals. For the study at large: The study enrolled two women and three men aged 18 to 49. Per donor, three plates held CD4 naive cells, three held CD4 memory, two held CD8 naive and one held CD8 memory.

The naive CD8 subset, CD45RO-negative cells positively selected for CCR7, excluded terminally differentiated effector memory CD45RA+ cells. Each of the donors was a healthy adult who was HIV-negative and had not had a recent acute infection or vaccination. Details on this clone: Its antigen is as yet unknown.

Notes on the study in general: The study drew on few donors, limiting represented genetic and exposure-history diversity.

Assay: immunoSEQ multiplex PCR; the TCRdb copy retains only in-frame clones and omits some. The sample shows around 1.9 million clones, about 93% of them seen only once. The sequence was obtained from a man aged 18 to 35 in good health. Some clones in this sample may be carry-over from other donors' samples. The source material was naive CD8+ T cells from PBMCs.

The CDR3 spells CATSSFGGPGANVLTF. The CDR3 DNA sequence: TGTGCCACCTCCTCATTTGGCGGGCCTGGGGCCAACGTCCTGACTTTC. The V call is TRBV25-1, the J call TRBJ2-6; weak D call: TRBD2 (5 bases). Germline V gives CDR1 MGHDK, CDR2 SYGVNS. The CDR3 runs 16 residues. The germline V and J ends were trimmed by 10 bases and 2 bases, with 18 bases remaining between them.